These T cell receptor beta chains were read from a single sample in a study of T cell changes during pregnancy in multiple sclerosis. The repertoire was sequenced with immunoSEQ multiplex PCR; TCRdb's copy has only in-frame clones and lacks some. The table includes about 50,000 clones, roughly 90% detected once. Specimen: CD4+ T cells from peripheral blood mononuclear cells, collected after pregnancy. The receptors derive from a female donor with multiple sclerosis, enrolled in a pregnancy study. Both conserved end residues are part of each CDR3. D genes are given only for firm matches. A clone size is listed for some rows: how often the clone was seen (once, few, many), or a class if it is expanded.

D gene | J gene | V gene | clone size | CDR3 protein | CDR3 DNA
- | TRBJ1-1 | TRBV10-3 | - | CATMGQVGNTEAFF | TGTGCCACCATGGGGCAGGTGGGGAACACTGAAGCTTTCTTT
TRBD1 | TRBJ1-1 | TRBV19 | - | CASSPSGTAVAAEAFF | TGTGCCAGTAGTCCTTCCGGGACAGCAGTAGCCGCTGAAGCTTTCTTT
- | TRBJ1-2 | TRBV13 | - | CASSLVVRTGVSDYGYTF | TGTGCCAGCAGCTTAGTAGTTAGGACTGGAGTTTCCGACTATGGCTACACCTTC
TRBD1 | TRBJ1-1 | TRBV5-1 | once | CASSRDRGPMNTEAFF | TGCGCCAGCAGCCGAGACAGGGGCCCTATGAACACTGAAGCTTTCTTT
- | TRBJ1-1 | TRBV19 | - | CASSFRGPEAFF | TGTGCCAGTAGTTTTAGGGGCCCTGAAGCTTTCTTT
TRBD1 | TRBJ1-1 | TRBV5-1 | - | CASSPGTGMNTEAFF | TGCGCCAGCAGTCCCGGGACAGGGATGAACACTGAAGCTTTCTTT
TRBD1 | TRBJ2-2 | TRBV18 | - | CASSPKTGGSGELFF | TGTGCCAGCTCACCGAAGACAGGGGGATCCGGGGAGCTGTTTTTT
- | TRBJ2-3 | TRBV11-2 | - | CASSLTGPDTQYF | TGTGCCAGCAGTTTGACAGGTCCAGATACGCAGTATTTT
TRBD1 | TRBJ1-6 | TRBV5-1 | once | CASSWGTGLNSPLHF | TGCGCCAGCAGCTGGGGGACAGGTCTAAATTCACCCCTCCACTTT
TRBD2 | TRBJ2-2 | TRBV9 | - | CASSVVASGSAYTGELFF | TGTGCCAGCAGCGTAGTGGCTAGCGGGAGTGCTTACACCGGGGAGCTGTTTTTT
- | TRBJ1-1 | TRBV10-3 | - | CAISDPGVGGRTEAFF | TGTGCCATCAGTGACCCCGGAGTCGGAGGGAGGACTGAAGCTTTCTTT
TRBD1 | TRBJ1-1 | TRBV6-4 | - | CASSAGTGGAVPAFF | TGTGCCAGCAGCGCCGGGACAGGGGGCGCGGTACCAGCTTTCTTT
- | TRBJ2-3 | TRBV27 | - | CASSLRRRGTDTQYF | TGTGCCAGCAGTTTGAGGCGCCGGGGCACAGATACGCAGTATTTT
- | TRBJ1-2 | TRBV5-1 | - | CASSLRGGLDGMYGYTF | TGCGCCAGCAGCTTGAGGGGGGGTCTCGATGGGATGTATGGCTACACCTTC
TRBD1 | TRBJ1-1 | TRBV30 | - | CAWAKDRVNTEAFF | TGTGCCTGGGCTAAGGACAGGGTGAACACTGAAGCTTTCTTT